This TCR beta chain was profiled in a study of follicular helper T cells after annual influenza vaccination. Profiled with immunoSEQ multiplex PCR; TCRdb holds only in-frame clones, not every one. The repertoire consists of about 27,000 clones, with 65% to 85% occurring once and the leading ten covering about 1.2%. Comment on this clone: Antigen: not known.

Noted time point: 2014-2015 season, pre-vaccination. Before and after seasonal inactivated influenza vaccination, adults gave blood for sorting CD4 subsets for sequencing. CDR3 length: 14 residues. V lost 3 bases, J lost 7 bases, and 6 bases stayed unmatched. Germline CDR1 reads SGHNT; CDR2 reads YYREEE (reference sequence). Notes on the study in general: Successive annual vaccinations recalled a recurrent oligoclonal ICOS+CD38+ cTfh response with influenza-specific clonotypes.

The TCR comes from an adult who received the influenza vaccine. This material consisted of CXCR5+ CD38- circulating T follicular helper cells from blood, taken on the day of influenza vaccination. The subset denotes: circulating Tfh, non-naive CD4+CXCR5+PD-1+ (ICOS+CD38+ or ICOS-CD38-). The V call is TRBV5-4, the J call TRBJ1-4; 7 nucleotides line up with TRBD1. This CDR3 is CASSSTGAREKLFF. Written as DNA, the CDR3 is TGTGCCAGCAGCTCAACAGGGGCCCGTGAAAAACTGTTTTTT.